One and the same sample provided the 8 T cell receptor beta chains below, sequenced in a study of regulatory T cells in long-lasting Graves disease. Time point: persistent/refractory GD, antithyroid drugs over 5 years with positive TRAb. Researchers made the TCR library from RNA that was extracted from PBMCs. CDR3-region Arm-PCR and iRepertoire HTBI primers produced the TCR beta libraries. MiXCR was run by TCRdb on the multiplex PCR reads, yielding one entry per CDR3 protein. Of 400,000 to 500,000 distinct CDR3 sequences detected, 20% to 25% appear once; the ten largest clones hold approximately 8%. Material: peripheral blood mononuclear cells (PBMCs), obtained when the disease was refractory, from a patient treated with antithyroid drugs. Receptors originate from a female donor with Graves disease.

The J gene is TRBJ2-2, the V gene TRBV9; TRBD2 matches at 7 bases. The CDR3 covers 18 residues. Germline V CDR1 and CDR2: SGDLS, YYNGEE. The J segment lost 3 bases and the V segment lost 0 bases, leaving 11 bases of the junction unmatched. CDR3: CASSVVVGGSGDTGELFF. In nucleotides, the CDR3 is TGTGCCAGCAGCGTAGTAGTCGGCGGGAGCGGTGACACCGGGGAGCTGTTTTTT.

This clonotype came up a few times. The chain has TRBV30 and TRBJ2-7; 7 bases align to TRBD1. V lost 2 bases to trimming and J lost 3 bases; unmatched junction nucleotides: 4. Germline V gives CDR1 GTSNPN, CDR2 SVGIG (reference sequence). The CDR3 contains 13 residues. Written as DNA, the CDR3 is TGTGCCTGGAGTCGGGACAGCCTCTACGAGCAGTACTTC. It codes for CAWSRDSLYEQYF. Complete variable domain (other parts from reference TRBV30 and TRBJ2-7): SQTIHQWPATLVQPVGSPLSLECTVEGTSNPNLYWYRQAAGRGLQLLFYSVGIGQISSEVPQNLSASRPQDRQFILSSKKLLLSDSGFYLCAWSRDSLYEQYFGPGTRLTVT.

At least ten counts were recorded for this clonotype. This chain joins TRBV28 and TRBJ2-7, with a tentative D call TRBD1 (6 bases). The CDR3 totals 15 residues. V was pared by 6 bases and J by 5 bases, with 20 bases between. CDR1 is MDHEN, CDR2 SYDVKM, per germline. CDR3 bases: TGTGCCAGCAGCTCGCCCAGGGGAGAGTGGAACGAGCAGTACTTC. Amino acid sequence: CASSSPRGEWNEQYF.

At least ten counts were recorded for this clonotype. The chain joins TRBV11-2 to TRBJ2-7; D uncertain. The CDR3 loop spans 12 amino acids. The germline gives CDR1 SGHAT, CDR2 FQNNGV. Trimming took off 6 bases at V and 4 bases at J, with 10 bases between the two ends. CDR3 residues: CASSHLGYEQYF. For the CDR3, the DNA is TGTGCCAGCAGTCACCTCGGGTACGAGCAGTACTTC.

This clonotype has a count of ten or more. V gene TRBV28 combines with J gene TRBJ2-7; 12 bases fit TRBD2. Germline CDR1 MDHEN, CDR2 SYDVKM. CDR3 length: 15 amino acids. J lost 4 bases, V lost 5 bases, and 6 bases had no gene match. The CDR3 bases are TGTGCCAGCAGTCCGCGACTAGCGGGAGAGTACGAGCAGTACTTC. This gives the protein CASSPRLAGEYEQYF.

As concerns this clonotype: At one end the junction does not follow the germline gene, possibly because of a read error. The chain couples TRBV7-9 to TRBJ2-5, with TRBD2 matching 8 bases. This CDR3 is built from 16 residues. From germline, CDR1 is SEHNR and CDR2 FQNEAQ (reference sequence). The CDR3 region has the DNA TGTGCCAGCAGTTTAGCCGGACAGCGGGGGTCTGAGACCCAGTACTTC. Its protein product is CASSLAGQRGSETQYF.

This clonotype was seen at least ten times. The chain links TRBV20-1 to TRBJ2-7; D is unresolved. Germline CDR1 is DFQATT and CDR2 is SNEGSKA (reference sequence). The CDR3 runs to 14 residues. The V and J ends lost 3 bases and 2 bases respectively, with 14 bases between them. The CDR3 DNA follows: TGCAGTGCTAGCCCCGACTCCTCTGCCTACGAGCAGTACTTC. It encodes CSASPDSSAYEQYF.

Regarding this clonotype: Given a much more abundant clone one base away, this may be a read error. Given the absence of the conserved phenylalanine or tryptophan at the CDR3 end, a read error is likely. The chain is built from TRBV12-3 or TRBV12-4 and TRBJ1-3; D gene uncertain. V lost 1 base, J lost 0 bases, and 4 bases lay in between. The CDR3 runs 14 residues. The CDR3 loop reads CASSLDISGNTIYL. Here the CDR3 DNA reads TGTGCCAGCAGTTTAGACATCTCTGGAAACACCATATATCTT.